Below are 19 T cell receptor beta chains sequenced from a single sample in a study of CD8 T cells in Susac syndrome. Roughly 0.45 to 1 ug RNA was reverse transcribed with random hexamers. TCRdb analysed the immunoSEQ multiplex PCR reads with MiXCR anew, one entry per CDR3 protein. The sample carries approximately 100,000 distinct CDR3 sequences, less than 95% recorded once. The specimen sequenced was CD8+ T cells from PBMCs. Source of these receptors: a human donor in good health.

The chain carries TRBV29-1 and TRBJ1-2; 9 nucleotides align to TRBD1. V shed 7 bases, J shed 4 bases, and the junction held 19 bases outside the gene matches. The CDR3 extends over 17 amino acids. The germline CDR1 and CDR2 sequences are SQVTM and ANQGSEA. The CDR3 nucleotides read TGCAGCGCTGCCGTTGGGACAGGGCGATCAGTGAGCTATGGCTACACCTTC. This translates into CSAAVGTGRSVSYGYTF.

This sequence joins TRBV29-1 and TRBJ2-7, with 8 bases fitting TRBD2. Germline V lookup: CDR1 SQVTM, CDR2 ANQGSEA. Trimming cost V 6 bases and J 8 bases; bases outside gene matches: 12. The CDR3 is 13 residues long. CDR3 coding DNA: TGCAGCGTGGCGGGAGGCCACCCAAGCAAGCAGTACTTC. Translating gives CSVAGGHPSKQYF.

This chain uses TRBV23-1 with TRBJ2-7; 7 nucleotides match TRBD1. TRBV23-1 is designated an ORF whose function remains uncertain. The V gene end was trimmed by 2 bases and the J gene end by 4 bases; junction bases not matched to a gene: 2. There are 13 residues in the CDR3. DNA for the CDR3: TGCGCCAGCAGTCAAGACAGGGCTTACGAGCAGTACTTC. Protein: CASSQDRAYEQYF.

CDR3 residues: CSAPPNRGYGYTF. CDR3 bases: TGCAGTGCCCCCCCCAACAGGGGCTATGGCTACACCTTC. The genes are TRBV20-1 and TRBJ1-2; TRBD1 agrees at 7 bases. CDR3 size: 13 residues. V lost 6 bases to trimming and J lost 4 bases; unmatched junction nucleotides: 8. Germline CDR1 DFQATT, CDR2 SNEGSKA (reference sequence).

V usage is TRBV24-1 and J usage is TRBJ2-1; 7 positions match TRBD1. Germline CDR1 is KGHDR and CDR2 is SFDVKD. This CDR3 is built from 14 residues. Unmatched junction bases numbered 4, after V lost 4 bases and J lost 5 bases. CDR3 residues: CATSEHDRDNEQFF. CDR3 coding DNA: TGTGCCACCAGTGAACATGACAGGGACAATGAGCAGTTCTTC.

CDR3 nucleotides: TGCAGCGTTGAATATCCGGGGTTGGGCACCGGGGAGCTGTTTTTT. Amino acids: CSVEYPGLGTGELFF. The chain is built from TRBV29-1 and TRBJ2-2, with a tentative D call TRBD2 (5 bases). The CDR3 sequence is 15 residues long. Germline V gene data show CDR1 as SQVTM and CDR2 as ANQGSEA. Trimming shortened V by 2 bases and J by 4 bases, and 14 bases separated the two germline ends.

The V call is TRBV27, the J call TRBJ2-6; D is undetermined. In germline, CDR1 is MNHEY, CDR2 SMNVEV (reference sequence). The V end was cut by 0 bases, the J end by 2 bases, with 2 bases between. CDR3 length: 14 amino acids. CDR3 protein: CASSLSTGANVLTF. CDR3 coding DNA: TGTGCCAGCAGTTTATCCACTGGGGCCAACGTCCTGACTTTC.

This rearrangement joins TRBV3-1 to TRBJ2-3; weak D call: TRBD2 (5 bases). In germline, CDR1 is LGHDT, CDR2 YNNKEL (reference sequence). The CDR3 spans 13 residues. V dropped 6 bases and J dropped 7 bases, with 14 bases sitting between them. The DNA for the CDR3 is TGTGCCAGCAGACCACCCGAGCGGAATACGCAGTATTTT. It encodes CASRPPERNTQYF.

The chain uses TRBV29-1 and TRBJ2-7; weak D call: TRBD1 (5 bases). The CDR3 is 13 amino acids. Trimming took 7 bases from V and 2 from J, leaving 15 bases between them. Germline V gene data show CDR1 as SQVTM and CDR2 as ANQGSEA. CDR3 DNA: TGCAGCGCCAGCCCGAAAGGGGCCTACGAGCAGTACTTC. Protein: CSASPKGAYEQYF.

The rearrangement links TRBV20-1 to TRBJ1-2, with 7 bases aligning to TRBD1. From germline, CDR1 is DFQATT and CDR2 SNEGSKA (reference sequence). Losses at the gene ends were 4 bases for V and 8 bases for J; bases not matched to a gene: 4. This CDR3 region has 11 residues. CDR3 nucleotide sequence: TGCAGTGCTACGGACAGGTCGGGCTACACCTTC. Protein: CSATDRSGYTF.

In this sample, this clonotype turned up once. This sequence joins TRBV12-3 or TRBV12-4 and TRBJ2-4, with D possibly being TRBD1 or TRBD2 (5 bases each). V lost 3 bases to trimming and J lost 8 bases, with 8 bases between them. CDR3 length: 12 amino acids. The CDR3 region is CASSFGGDIQYF. The CDR3 nucleotides read TGTGCCAGCAGTTTTGGGGGAGACATTCAGTACTTC.

The rearrangement links TRBV7-8 to TRBJ1-5; D ambiguous. Germline assignment: CDR1 SGHVS and CDR2 FQNEAQ. Trimming took off 5 bases at V and 1 base at J, with 15 bases between the two ends. There are 16 residues in the CDR3. The CDR3 spells CASSPVGRGSNQPQHF. For the CDR3, the DNA is TGTGCCAGCAGCCCCGTCGGGCGCGGGAGCAATCAGCCCCAGCATTTT. The variable domain in full, completed from reference TRBV7-8 and TRBJ1-5, reads GAGVSQSPRYKVAKRGQDVALRCDPISGHVSLFWYQQALGQGPEFLTYFQNEAQLDKSGLPSDRFFAERPEGSVSTLKIQRTQQEDSAVYLCASSPVGRGSNQPQHFGDGTRLSIL.

The chain uses TRBV20-1 and TRBJ2-7; D ambiguous. This CDR3 contains 12 residues. The V gene lost 6 bases and the J gene lost 2 bases, with 11 bases spanning the gap. Per germline, CDR1 DFQATT and CDR2 SNEGSKA (reference sequence). This CDR3 reads CSAGRRAYEQYF. For the CDR3, the DNA is TGCAGTGCCGGTAGGAGAGCCTACGAGCAGTACTTC.

The chain's CDR3 is CSVETGSETQYF. In DNA form, the CDR3 reads TGCAGCGTTGAGACAGGGAGCGAGACCCAGTACTTC. The chain combines TRBV29-1 with TRBJ2-5; 7 bases align to TRBD1. CDR3 length: 12 residues. CDR1 is SQVTM, CDR2 ANQGSEA, per germline. The J segment lost 5 bases and the V segment lost 3 bases, leaving 3 bases of the junction unmatched.

The chain uses TRBV5-8 and TRBJ2-7, with a possible D match to TRBD1 (6 bases). The CDR3 is 16 residues long. CDR1 is SGHTS, CDR2 YDEGEE, per germline. V lost 4 bases to trimming and J lost 7 bases, with 24 bases between them. CDR3 sequence (DNA): TGTGCCAGCAGCCCGGGTTACAGGGTTTATTCTCATGAGCAGTACTTC. Protein: CASSPGYRVYSHEQYF. Combining the CDR3 with reference TRBV5-8 and TRBJ2-7 gives the whole variable domain EAGVTQSPTHLIKTRGQQATLRCSPISGHTSVYWYQQALGLGLQFLLWYDEGEERNRGNFPPRFSGRQFPNYSSELNVNALELEDSALYLCASSPGYRVYSHEQYFGPGTRLTVT.

This clonotype was detected once. The gene calls are TRBV23-1 and TRBJ2-3, with 9 bases matching TRBD1. TRBV23-1 is given ORF status, its function remaining uncertain. Trimming removed 10 bases from V and 1 base from J; junction bases left unmatched: 9. This CDR3 comprises 15 residues. CDR3: CATMCRTGGTDTQYF. In nucleotides, the CDR3 is TGCGCCACCATGTGTAGGACAGGGGGCACAGATACGCAGTATTTT.

The count of this clonotype is one. This chain connects TRBV28 to TRBJ2-2; 10 nucleotides agree with TRBD2. The CDR3 loop spans 15 amino acids. V dropped 5 bases and J dropped 5; count of bases not matched to a gene: 5. Germline-derived CDR1 and CDR2 are MDHEN and SYDVKM. CDR3 sequence reads: CASSSGGARTGELFF. CDR3 DNA sequence: TGTGCCAGCAGTAGCGGGGGGGCTCGTACCGGGGAGCTGTTTTTT.

V gene TRBV20-1 combines with J gene TRBJ2-1; TRBD2 agrees at 7 bases. The CDR3 is 16 residues long. The V segment lost 0 bases and the J segment 1 base; nucleotides outside the gene matches: 6. Germline lookup yields CDR1 DFQATT and CDR2 SNEGSKA (reference sequence). The CDR3: CSARERDGGSYNEQFF. The CDR3 DNA reads as TGCAGTGCTAGAGAGAGGGACGGGGGGTCCTACAATGAGCAGTTCTTC.

This chain joins TRBV18 and TRBJ1-5; D is uncertain. Between the trimmed V and J ends, which lost 4 bases and 8 bases, there was a span of 15 bases. The CDR3 consists of 14 residues. Germline V gene data show CDR1 as KGHSH and CDR2 as LQKENI. CDR3 in DNA: TGTGCCAGCTCACAATCGGGAGGCCTTGAGCCCCAGCATTTT. Translating it yields CASSQSGGLEPQHF.